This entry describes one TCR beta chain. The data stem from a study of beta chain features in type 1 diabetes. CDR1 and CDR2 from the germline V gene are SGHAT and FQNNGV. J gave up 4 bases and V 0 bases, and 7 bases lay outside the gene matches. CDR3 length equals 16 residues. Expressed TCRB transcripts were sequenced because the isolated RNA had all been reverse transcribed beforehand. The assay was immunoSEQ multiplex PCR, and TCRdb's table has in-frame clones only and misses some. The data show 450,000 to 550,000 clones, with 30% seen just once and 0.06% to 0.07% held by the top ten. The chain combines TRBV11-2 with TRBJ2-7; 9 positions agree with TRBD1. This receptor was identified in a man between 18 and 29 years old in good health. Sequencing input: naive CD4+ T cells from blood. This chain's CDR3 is CASSLDPWTGVYEQYF. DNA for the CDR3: TGTGCCAGCAGCTTAGATCCTTGGACAGGGGTATACGAGCAGTACTTC.